This entry concerns a single T cell receptor (beta chain). These data come from a study of cytomegalovirus exposure and HLA in healthy donors. Germline values: CDR1 KGHSH, CDR2 LQKENI. The CDR3 sequence is 16 residues long. Trimming removed 6 bases at V and 3 bases at J, with 20 bases between. This PCR relied on a set of 60 Vbeta primers and 13 Jbeta primers. Using immunoSEQ multiplex PCR, the repertoire was profiled, and TCRdb retains in-frame clones only, with some absent. The sample yields roughly 150,000 clones, 80% to 85% seen once. The V and J genes are TRBV18 and TRBJ1-1; maybe TRBD1 (6 bases). Sequencing was done on a sample of PBMCs. This clonotype originated in a male donor in good health and CMV-seronegative. The CDR3 is CASSEGGGASYTEAFF. For the CDR3, the DNA is TGTGCCAGCTCGGAAGGTGGGGGGGCATCTTACACTGAAGCTTTCTTT.